This is a list of T cell receptor beta chains from one sample in a study of T cell responses to AZD1222 COVID-19 vaccine. Profiling relied on immunoSEQ multiplex PCR, and the TCRdb table lists in-frame clones only, not all of them. Found here are more than 95,000 clones, around 90% of them singletons; the top ten hold roughly 22%. This sample comprised peripheral blood, obtained on day 0 of AZD1222 vaccination. The origin of the receptors is an adult in good health. Both conserved end residues are part of each CDR3. D genes are given only for firm matches. Some rows have no size entry. The others give once, few or many, or a class for an expanded clone.

-	TRBV18	-	TRBJ1-6	TGTGCCAGCTCACTCGGTACTTCGGGTTATAATTCACCCCTCCACTTT	CASSLGTSGYNSPLHF
-	TRBV9	-	TRBJ2-7	TGTGCCAGCACCATTTGGGTCACCTACGAGCAGTACTTC	CASTIWVTYEQYF
-	TRBV5-1	TRBD1	TRBJ1-1	TGCGCCAGCAGCGAGGGGCGGACAGGGGGTACTGAAGCTTTCTTT	CASSEGRTGGTEAFF
-	TRBV18	TRBD2	TRBJ2-1	TGTGCCAGCTCACCACCGTTAGGGGCGGGAGGGCCTTTGGATGAGCAGTTCTTC	CASSPPLGAGGPLDEQFF
-	TRBV2	-	TRBJ2-7	TGTGCCAGCAGTAACTCCTACGAGCAGTACTTC	CASSNSYEQYF
once	TRBV5-8	TRBD1	TRBJ2-6	TGTGCCAGCAGCTCCTATGGTGGGACAGGCTTTTCTGGGGCCAACGTCCTGACTTTC	CASSSYGGTGFSGANVLTF
-	TRBV7-9	TRBD2	TRBJ2-1	TGTGCCAGCAGCTCGATCATGACTAGCGGGGGTAATGAGCAGTTCTTC	CASSSIMTSGGNEQFF
once	TRBV7-9	-	TRBJ1-1	TGTGCCAGCAGCTTTGGGTACACTGAAGCTTTCTTT	CASSFGYTEAFF
-	TRBV19	-	TRBJ1-3	TGTGCCAGTAGTAACATCAAGGGGGGAAACACCATATATTTT	CASSNIKGGNTIYF
-	TRBV6-5	-	TRBJ1-4	TGTGCCAGCATGAAAGGGATGGCAACTAATGAAAAACTGTTTTTT	CASMKGMATNEKLFF
-	TRBV5-1	TRBD2	TRBJ2-7	TGCGCCAGCAGCCCGGGACTAGCGGCAGGGAACGAGCAGTACTTC	CASSPGLAAGNEQYF
few	TRBV6-2/TRBV6-3	-	TRBJ2-5	TGTGCCAGCAGTCCCTCGGTTGAGACCCAGTACTTC	CASSPSVETQYF
-	TRBV19	TRBD1	TRBJ2-7	TGTGCCAGTAGTTGGGACAGGGCCTACGAGCAGTACTTC	CASSWDRAYEQYF
-	TRBV19	TRBD1	TRBJ1-4	TGTGCCAGTAGTCCCAGGGGGGCTGACAGACTAAATGAAAAACTGTTTTTT	CASSPRGADRLNEKLFF
-	TRBV6-5	TRBD1	TRBJ2-1	TGTGCCAGCACCCCGGGACAGGGCCTTTTCAATGAGCAGTTCTTC	CASTPGQGLFNEQFF
-	TRBV4-3	-	TRBJ1-1	TGCGCCAGCAGCCAAGAGGCCCGGGGGAGGACTGAAGCTTTCTTT	CASSQEARGRTEAFF
-	TRBV3-1/TRBV3-2	TRBD1	TRBJ2-2	TGTGCCAGCCGGAAGGGACAGGAGAACACCGGGGAGCTGTTTTTT	CASRKGQENTGELFF
-	TRBV28	-	TRBJ1-3	TGTGCCAGCAGTTTACCTGGAAACACCATATATTTT	CASSLPGNTIYF
-	TRBV7-9	-	TRBJ2-3	TGTGCCAGCAGCTTAATCTCAGGGGAATCGGATACGCAGTATTTT	CASSLISGESDTQYF
-	TRBV6-5	-	TRBJ1-6	TGTGCCAGCAGTTACCTGGACAGCGGTAATTCACCCCTCCACTTT	CASSYLDSGNSPLHF
-	TRBV30	-	TRBJ1-2	TGTGCCTGGAACCCACGCTATGGCGACAGCAGGCATGGCTACACCTTC	CAWNPRYGDSRHGYTF
once	TRBV6-6	TRBD1	TRBJ1-3	TGTGCCAGCACACAGGGGATTCTATCTGGAAACACCATATATTTT	CASTQGILSGNTIYF
-	TRBV7-8	TRBD2	TRBJ2-3	TGTGCCAGCAGCATATACTCGTCAGCGGGGAAGCACACAGATACGCAGTATTTT	CASSIYSSAGKHTDTQYF
-	TRBV27	TRBD1	TRBJ1-3	TGTGCCAGCAGTAGGGAGTGGACAGGGGCATCTGGAAACACCATATATTTT	CASSREWTGASGNTIYF
-	TRBV28	TRBD2	TRBJ2-1	TGTGCCAGCAGTTCCGGGGGGGGCAGCCACAATGAGCAGTTCTTC	CASSSGGGSHNEQFF
-	TRBV18	TRBD1	TRBJ1-1	TGTGCCAGCTCACCAGGGACAGGGCGCTCGCCTTTCTTT	CASSPGTGRSPFF
once	TRBV6-2/TRBV6-3	-	TRBJ2-2	TGTGCCAGCAGTTACCTAAGGGGGGGCACCGGGGAGCTGTTTTTT	CASSYLRGGTGELFF
once	TRBV6-2/TRBV6-3	TRBD1	TRBJ2-7	TGTGCCAGCAGTTCCTCCGGACAGGGGGCGGAGGAGCAGTACTTC	CASSSSGQGAEEQYF